These 7 T cell receptor beta chains came from one sample sequenced in a study of shared clonotypes between healthy human individuals. TCRdb keeps only in-frame clones here, not all; method: immunoSEQ multiplex PCR. The sample lists about 320,000 clones, roughly 91% occurring once. Sequenced material: memory CD8+ T cells sorted from blood. Subset noted: CD45RO+ cells pooled with CCR7-negative TemRA cells. These receptors all come from a young man in good health.

The chain links TRBV7-2 to TRBJ1-6; D is uncertain. CDR3 length: 13 residues. Trimming removed 1 base at V and 15 bases at J, with 13 bases between. Per germline, CDR1 SGHTA and CDR2 FQGNSA. The CDR3 reads CASSLGARNDLHF. CDR3 DNA sequence: TGTGCCAGCAGCTTAGGGGCACGCAATGACCTCCACTTT. The variable domain in full, completed from reference TRBV7-2 and TRBJ1-6, reads GAGVSQSPSNKVTEKGKDVELRCDPISGHTALYWYRQSLGQGLEFLIYFQGNSAPDKSGLPSDRFSAERTGGSVSTLTIQRTQQEDSAVYLCASSLGARNDLHFGNGTRLTVT.

The gene calls are TRBV4-1 and TRBJ2-1, with 9 bases matching TRBD2. The trim removed 1 base at V and 0 bases at J, leaving 10 bases unmatched. The V gene's germline CDR1 is MGHRA and CDR2 YSYEKL. The CDR3 covers 19 residues. For the CDR3, the DNA is TGCGCCAGCAGCCAAGTTGCTAGCGGGGCCTATAGCTCCTACAATGAGCAGTTCTTC. This sequence encodes CASSQVASGAYSSYNEQFF.

The chain couples TRBV11-2 to TRBJ1-2; the D gene is possibly TRBD1 (6 bases). CDR3 length equals 15 residues. Germline V gene lookup returns CDR1 SGHAT and CDR2 FQNNGV. The germline V and J ends were trimmed by 3 bases and 8 bases, with 19 bases remaining between them. The DNA of the CDR3 is TGTGCCAGCAGCTTGGGGGCCCCGTGGACGAACGGCTACACCTTC. Amino acids: CASSLGAPWTNGYTF.

This chain joins TRBV6-6 and TRBJ1-5, with D hard to call. The CDR3 runs to 14 residues. CDR1 is MNHNY and CDR2 is SVGAGI in the germline V gene (reference sequence). The V and J ends lost 2 bases and 2 bases respectively, with 7 bases between them. The CDR3 DNA reads TGTGCCAGCAGTTACCCTGACGGCAATCAGCCCCAGCATTTT. The encoded protein is CASSYPDGNQPQHF.

This clone was observed a few times. V and J are TRBV27 and TRBJ2-1; D gene ambiguous. CDR1 MNHEY and CDR2 SMNVEV come from the germline V gene (reference sequence). The CDR3 totals 13 residues. V lost 2 bases, J lost 0 bases, and 2 bases lay in between. CDR3 nucleotides: TGTGCCAGCAGTTTAAGCTCCTACAATGAGCAGTTCTTC. It is translated as CASSLSSYNEQFF.

The chain recombines TRBV7-9 with TRBJ2-7, with 9 nucleotides matching TRBD1. The germline gives CDR1 SEHNR, CDR2 FQNEAQ (reference sequence). The CDR3 consists of 15 residues. V dropped 5 bases and J dropped 2; count of bases not matched to a gene: 7. The CDR3 sequence: CASSRPGQGTYEQYF. In nucleotides, the CDR3 is TGTGCCAGCAGCCGCCCGGGACAGGGAACCTACGAGCAGTACTTC. The complete variable domain, with remaining parts taken from reference TRBV7-9 and TRBJ2-7, reads DTGVSQNPRHKITKRGQNVTFRCDPISEHNRLYWYRQTLGQGPEFLTYFQNEAQLEKSRLLSDRFSAERPKGSFSTLEIQRTEQGDSAMYLCASSRPGQGTYEQYFGPGTRLTVT.

CDR3 protein: CASSLTGAADTQYF. The CDR3 bases are TGCGCCAGCAGCCTAACAGGGGCCGCAGATACGCAGTATTTT. The rearrangement joins TRBV4-1 to TRBJ2-3; 7 bases match TRBD1. The germline gives CDR1 MGHRA, CDR2 YSYEKL. This CDR3 spans 14 amino acids. V lost 4 bases to trimming and J lost 4 bases; unmatched junction nucleotides: 5.